Described below is a single T cell receptor (beta chain) sequence and its context. CDR3 length: 17 residues. Germline values: CDR1 SGHKS, CDR2 YYEKEE (reference sequence). Losses at the gene ends were 2 bases for V and 3 bases for J; bases not matched to a gene: 11. This record belongs to a study of blood T cell repertoires in COVID-19. Study overall: Material from acute and convalescent COVID-19 was sourced from the United States, Italy and Spain. Sample material is recorded as cDNA or gDNA derived from T cells, B-cell-depleted T cells, or PBMCs.

Profiled with immunoSEQ multiplex PCR; TCRdb holds only in-frame clones, not every one. The profile covers over 300,000 clones, with around 90% appearing a single time and nearly 6.5% taken by the ten largest. The specimen sequenced was peripheral blood. This receptor was taken from a man aged 18-30 years who had recovered from COVID-19. The chain is built from TRBV5-5 and TRBJ2-1, with 7 nucleotides matching TRBD2. CDR3 nucleotide sequence: TGTGCCAGCAGCTTTCCCGGGGGGAGGGGAAACTACAATGAGCAGTTCTTC. As protein: CASSFPGGRGNYNEQFF.